This T cell receptor (beta chain) was documented in a study of response to subunit inactivated influenza vaccine. Each CDR3 protein gets one entry after TCRdb re-called the RT-PCR reads with MiXCR. This table has roughly 760,000 distinct CDR3 sequences, around 20% appearing once. With regard to this clonotype: Its antigen is not known.

Germline lookup yields CDR1 SGHAT and CDR2 FQNNGV. The CDR3 has 15 amino acids. Trimming cost V 1 base and J 6 bases; bases outside gene matches: 6. Findings and limits, study-wide: That few new T cells are recruited by each seasonal influenza vaccination was the authors' suggestion.

The sequence came from a middle-aged man who received an inactivated influenza vaccine. The material sequenced was PBMCs from blood, taken roughly 5 days after vaccination. The rearrangement uses TRBV11-2 and TRBJ2-1; 7 nucleotides line up with TRBD1. The CDR3 bases are TGTGCCAGCAGCTTAGGACAGGGCGCCACCAATGAGCAGTTCTTC. Protein sequence: CASSLGQGATNEQFF. Drawing the rest from reference TRBV11-2 and TRBJ2-1, the complete variable domain is EAGVAQSPRYKIIEKRQSVAFWCNPISGHATLYWYQQILGQGPKLLIQFQNNGVVDDSQLPKDRFSAERLKGVDSTLKIQPAKLEDSAVYLCASSLGQGATNEQFFGPGTRLTVL.